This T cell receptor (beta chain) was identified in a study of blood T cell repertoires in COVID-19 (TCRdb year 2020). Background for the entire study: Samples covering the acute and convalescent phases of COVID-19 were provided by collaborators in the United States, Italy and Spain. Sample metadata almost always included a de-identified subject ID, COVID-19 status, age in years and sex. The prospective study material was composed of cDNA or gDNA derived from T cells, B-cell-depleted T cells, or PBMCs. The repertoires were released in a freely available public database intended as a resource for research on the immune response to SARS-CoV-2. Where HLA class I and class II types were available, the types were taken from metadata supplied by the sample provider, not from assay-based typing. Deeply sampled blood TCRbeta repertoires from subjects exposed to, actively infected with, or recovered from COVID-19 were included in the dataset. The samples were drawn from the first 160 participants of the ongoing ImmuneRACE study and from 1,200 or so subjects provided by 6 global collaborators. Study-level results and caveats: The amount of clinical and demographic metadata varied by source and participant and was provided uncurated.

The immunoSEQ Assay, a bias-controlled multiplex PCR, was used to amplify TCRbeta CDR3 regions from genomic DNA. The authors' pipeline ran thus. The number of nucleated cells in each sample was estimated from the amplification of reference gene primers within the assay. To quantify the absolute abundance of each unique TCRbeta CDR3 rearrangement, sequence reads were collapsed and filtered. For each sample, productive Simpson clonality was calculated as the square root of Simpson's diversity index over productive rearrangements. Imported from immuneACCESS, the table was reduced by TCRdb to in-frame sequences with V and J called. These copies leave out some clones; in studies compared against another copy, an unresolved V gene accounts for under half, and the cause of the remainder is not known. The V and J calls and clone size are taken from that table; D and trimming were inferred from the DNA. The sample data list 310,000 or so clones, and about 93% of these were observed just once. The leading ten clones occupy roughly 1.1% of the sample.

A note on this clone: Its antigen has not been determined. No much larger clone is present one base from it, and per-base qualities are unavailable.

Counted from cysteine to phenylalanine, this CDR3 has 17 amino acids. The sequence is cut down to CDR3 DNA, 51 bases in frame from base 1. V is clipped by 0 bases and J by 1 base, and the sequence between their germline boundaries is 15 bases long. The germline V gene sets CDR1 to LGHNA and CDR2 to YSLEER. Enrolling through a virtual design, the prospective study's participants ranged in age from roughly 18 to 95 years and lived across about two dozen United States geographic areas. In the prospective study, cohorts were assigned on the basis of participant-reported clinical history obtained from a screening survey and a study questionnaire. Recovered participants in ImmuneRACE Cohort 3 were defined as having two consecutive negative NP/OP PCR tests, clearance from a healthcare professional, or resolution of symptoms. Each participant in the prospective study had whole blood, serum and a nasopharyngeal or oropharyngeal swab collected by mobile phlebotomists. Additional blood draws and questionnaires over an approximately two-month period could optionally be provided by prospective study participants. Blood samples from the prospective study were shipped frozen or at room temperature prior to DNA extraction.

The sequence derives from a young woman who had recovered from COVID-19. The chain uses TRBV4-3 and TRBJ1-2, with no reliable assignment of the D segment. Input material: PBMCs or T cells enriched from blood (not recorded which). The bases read TGCGCCAGCAGCCAAGAGAGAGCGGATCTCTTTAACTATGGCTACACCTTC. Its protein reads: CASSQERADLFNYGYTF.